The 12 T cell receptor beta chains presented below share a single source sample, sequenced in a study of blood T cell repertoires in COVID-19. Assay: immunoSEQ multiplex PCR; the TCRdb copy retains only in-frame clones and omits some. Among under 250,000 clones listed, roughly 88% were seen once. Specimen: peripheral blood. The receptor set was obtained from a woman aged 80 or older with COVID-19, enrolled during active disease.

CDR3 residues: CASSLALAGGQGEQFF. In DNA form, the CDR3 reads TGTGCCAGCAGCTTGGCCCTAGCGGGGGGGCAAGGAGAGCAGTTCTTC. This chain connects TRBV5-4 to TRBJ2-1, with 12 bases matching TRBD2. CDR3 length: 16 amino acids. Germline values: CDR1 SGHNT, CDR2 YYREEE (reference sequence). V dropped 0 bases and J dropped 10; count of bases not matched to a gene: 8. The full variable domain, its missing parts supplied by reference TRBV5-4 and TRBJ2-1, is ETGVTQSPTHLIKTRGQQVTLRCSSQSGHNTVSWYQQALGQGPQFIFQYYREEENGRGNFPPRFSGLQFPNYSSELNVNALELDDSALYLCASSLALAGGQGEQFFGPGTRLTVL.

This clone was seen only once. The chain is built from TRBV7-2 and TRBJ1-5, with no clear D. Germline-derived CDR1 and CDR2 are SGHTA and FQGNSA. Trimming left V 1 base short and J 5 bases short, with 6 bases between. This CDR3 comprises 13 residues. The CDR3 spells CASSLGRDQPQHF. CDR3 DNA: TGTGCCAGCAGCTTAGGCCGGGATCAGCCCCAGCATTTT.

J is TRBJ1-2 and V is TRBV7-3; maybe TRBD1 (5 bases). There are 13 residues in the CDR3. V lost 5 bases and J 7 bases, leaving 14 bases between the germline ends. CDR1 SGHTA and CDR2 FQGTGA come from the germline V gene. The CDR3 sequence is CASSPGLGGGYTF. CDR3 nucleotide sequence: TGTGCCAGCAGCCCGGGACTGGGAGGTGGCTACACCTTC.

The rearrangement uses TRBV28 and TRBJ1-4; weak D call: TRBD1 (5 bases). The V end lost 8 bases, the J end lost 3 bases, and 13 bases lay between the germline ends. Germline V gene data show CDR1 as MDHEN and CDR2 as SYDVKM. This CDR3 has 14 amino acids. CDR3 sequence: CASVPQAANEKLFF. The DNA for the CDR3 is TGTGCCAGCGTACCACAGGCAGCTAATGAAAAACTGTTTTTT.

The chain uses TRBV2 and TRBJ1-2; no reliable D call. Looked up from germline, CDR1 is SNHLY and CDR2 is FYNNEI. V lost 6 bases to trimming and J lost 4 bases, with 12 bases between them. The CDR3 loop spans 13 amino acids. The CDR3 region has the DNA TGTGCCAGCAGGGGAGACAACATCTATGGCTACACCTTC. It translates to CASRGDNIYGYTF.

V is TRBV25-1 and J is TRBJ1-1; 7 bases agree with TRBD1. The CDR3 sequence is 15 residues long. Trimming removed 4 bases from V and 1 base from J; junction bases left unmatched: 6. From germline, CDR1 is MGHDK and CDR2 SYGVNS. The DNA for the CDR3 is TGTGCCAGCAGTGCCATAGACAGGGCGAACACTGAAGCTTTCTTT. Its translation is CASSAIDRANTEAFF.

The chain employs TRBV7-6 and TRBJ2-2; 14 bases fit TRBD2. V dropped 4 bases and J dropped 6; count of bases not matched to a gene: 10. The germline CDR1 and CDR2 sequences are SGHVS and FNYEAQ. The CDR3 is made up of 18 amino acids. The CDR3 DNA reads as TGTGCCAGCAGCTCCCTAGGGACTAGCGGGGGCGGATCCGGGGAGCTGTTTTTT. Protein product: CASSSLGTSGGGSGELFF.

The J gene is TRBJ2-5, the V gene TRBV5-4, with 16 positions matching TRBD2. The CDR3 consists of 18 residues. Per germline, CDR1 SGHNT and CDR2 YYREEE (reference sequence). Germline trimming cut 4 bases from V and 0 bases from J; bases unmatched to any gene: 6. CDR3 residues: CASSKGTSGGVYQETQYF. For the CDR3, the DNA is TGTGCCAGCAGCAAAGGGACTAGCGGGGGGGTTTACCAAGAGACCCAGTACTTC.

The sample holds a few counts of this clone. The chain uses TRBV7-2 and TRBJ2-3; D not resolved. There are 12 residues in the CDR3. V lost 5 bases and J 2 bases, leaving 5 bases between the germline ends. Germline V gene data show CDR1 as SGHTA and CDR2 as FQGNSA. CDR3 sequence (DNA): TGTGCCAGCAGCCCAGACACAGATACGCAGTATTTT. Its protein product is CASSPDTDTQYF. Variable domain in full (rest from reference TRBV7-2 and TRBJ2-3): GAGVSQSPSNKVTEKGKDVELRCDPISGHTALYWYRQSLGQGLEFLIYFQGNSAPDKSGLPSDRFSAERTGGSVSTLTIQRTQQEDSAVYLCASSPDTDTQYFGPGTRLTVL.

The CDR3 DNA reads as TGTGCCAGCAGCGTCGGGGGGTATAGCAATCAGCCCCAGCATTTT. Translation: CASSVGGYSNQPQHF. This chain joins TRBV5-6 and TRBJ1-5, with D perhaps matching TRBD1 (5 bases). Trimming stripped 4 bases from V and 0 bases from J, with 11 bases between. Germline-derived CDR1 and CDR2 are SGHDT and YYEEEE. The CDR3 spans 15 residues.

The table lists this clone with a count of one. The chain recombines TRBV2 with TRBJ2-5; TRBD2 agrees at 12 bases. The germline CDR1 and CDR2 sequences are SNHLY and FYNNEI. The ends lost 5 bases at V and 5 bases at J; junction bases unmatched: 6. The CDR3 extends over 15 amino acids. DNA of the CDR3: TGTGCCAGCAGTTTAACTAGCGGGGGGTGGGAGACCCAGTACTTC. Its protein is CASSLTSGGWETQYF.

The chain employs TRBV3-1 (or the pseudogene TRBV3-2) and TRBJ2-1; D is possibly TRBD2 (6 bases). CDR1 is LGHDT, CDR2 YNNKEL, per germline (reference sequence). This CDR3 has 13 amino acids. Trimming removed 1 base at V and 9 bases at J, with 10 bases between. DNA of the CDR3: TGTGCCAGCAGCCAAGGACTAGTCATTGAGCAGTTCTTC. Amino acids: CASSQGLVIEQFF.